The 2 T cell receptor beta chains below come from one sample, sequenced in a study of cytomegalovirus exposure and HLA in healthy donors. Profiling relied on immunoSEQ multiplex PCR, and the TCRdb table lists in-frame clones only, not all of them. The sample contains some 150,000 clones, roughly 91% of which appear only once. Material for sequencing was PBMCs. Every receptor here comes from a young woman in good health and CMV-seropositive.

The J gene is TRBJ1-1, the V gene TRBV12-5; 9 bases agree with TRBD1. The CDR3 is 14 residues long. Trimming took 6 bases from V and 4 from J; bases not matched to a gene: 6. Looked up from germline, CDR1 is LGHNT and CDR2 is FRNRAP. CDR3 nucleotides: TGTGCTAGTGGATACGACAGGGGGGGCACTGAAGCTTTCTTT. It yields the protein CASGYDRGGTEAFF.

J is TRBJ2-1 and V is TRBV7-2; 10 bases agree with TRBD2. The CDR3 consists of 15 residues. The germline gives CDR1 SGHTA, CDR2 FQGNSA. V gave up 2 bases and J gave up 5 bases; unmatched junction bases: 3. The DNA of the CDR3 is TGTGCCAGCAGCTTATTAGCGGGAGGAAACAATGAGCAGTTCTTC. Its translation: CASSLLAGGNNEQFF.